These 5 T cell receptor beta chains share one sample of origin, sequenced in a study of Ad26.COV2.S vaccination and SARS-CoV-2 variants. Assay: immunoSEQ multiplex PCR; the TCRdb copy retains only in-frame clones and omits some. The repertoire has 350,000 to 600,000 clones, nearly 90% of them found once; the top ten carry more than 1.5%. Specified treatment: some 20 received Ad26.COV2.S at low or high dose, single or two shots; 5 received placebo; per-sample allocation not given. Collection of samples fell on day 63 after the first vaccine or placebo injection. The material was peripheral blood, obtained in a trial of Ad26.COV2.S vaccine versus placebo. The receptors stem from a person between 18 and 60 years old who received the Ad26.COV2.S COVID-19 vaccine or a placebo.

The J gene is TRBJ2-2, the V gene TRBV4-3; either TRBD1 or TRBD2 may supply D (6 bases each). The V end lost 4 bases, the J end lost 4 bases, and 16 bases lay between the germline ends. Germline assignment: CDR1 LGHNA and CDR2 YSLEER. The CDR3 length is 16 residues. The DNA of the CDR3 is TGCGCCAGCAGCCGCCGTAGAGGGGGAGGCACCGGGGAGCTGTTTTTT. Amino acids: CASSRRRGGGTGELFF.

This chain joins TRBV19 and TRBJ2-7; TRBD2 might be the D (6 bases). Germline-derived CDR1 and CDR2 are LNHDA and SQIVND (reference sequence). The CDR3 length is 17 residues. Trimming removed 5 bases from V and 0 bases from J, with 20 bases in between. As DNA, the CDR3 is TGTGCCAGTAGTCCCGGTCTTAGGGCGGGGTACTCCTACGAGCAGTACTTC. It translates to CASSPGLRAGYSYEQYF.

This clone was counted once. The chain uses TRBV7-9 and TRBJ2-6; weak D call: TRBD1 (5 bases). V was cut by 0 bases and J by 0 bases, with 6 bases left in between. The CDR3 length is 16 residues. Germline CDR1 SEHNR, CDR2 FQNEAQ (reference sequence). The CDR3 protein is CASSLAQGSGANVLTF. The CDR3 bases are TGTGCCAGCAGCTTAGCTCAGGGCTCTGGGGCCAACGTCCTGACTTTC.

The rearrangement joins TRBV27 to TRBJ1-6, with D uncertain. CDR1 is MNHEY and CDR2 is SMNVEV in the germline V gene (reference sequence). The length of the CDR3 is 13 residues. Trimming took off 3 bases at V and 9 bases at J, with 9 bases between the two ends. The CDR3 DNA reads as TGTGCCAGCAGTTTCCTCGCGGCTTCACCCCTCCACTTT. Translated, it gives CASSFLAASPLHF.

V is TRBV5-1 and J is TRBJ2-7; TRBD2 matches 7 bases. Per the germline V gene, CDR1 is SGHRS and CDR2 is YFSETQ. This CDR3 is built from 16 residues. The trim removed 0 bases at V and 3 bases at J, leaving 9 bases unmatched. The CDR3 nucleotides read TGCGCCAGCAGCTTGGGTTCCGCGGGAGTTATCTACGAGCAGTACTTC. As protein: CASSLGSAGVIYEQYF.